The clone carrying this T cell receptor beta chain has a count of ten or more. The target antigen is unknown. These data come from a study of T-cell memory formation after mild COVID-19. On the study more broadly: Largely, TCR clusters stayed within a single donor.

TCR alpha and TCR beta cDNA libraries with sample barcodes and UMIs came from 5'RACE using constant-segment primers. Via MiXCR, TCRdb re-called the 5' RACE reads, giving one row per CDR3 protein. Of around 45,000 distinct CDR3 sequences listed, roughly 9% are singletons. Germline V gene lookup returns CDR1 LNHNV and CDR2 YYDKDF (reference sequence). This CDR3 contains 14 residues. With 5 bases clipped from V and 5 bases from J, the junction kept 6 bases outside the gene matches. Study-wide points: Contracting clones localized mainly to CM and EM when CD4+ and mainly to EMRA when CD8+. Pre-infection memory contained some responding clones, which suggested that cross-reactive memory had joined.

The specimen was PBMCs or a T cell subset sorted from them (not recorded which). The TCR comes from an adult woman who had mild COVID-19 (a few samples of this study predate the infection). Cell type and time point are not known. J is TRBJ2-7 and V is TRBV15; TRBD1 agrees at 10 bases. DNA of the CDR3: TGTGCCACCAGCGACCGGGACAGGGGACACGAGCAGTACTTC. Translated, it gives CATSDRDRGHEQYF.